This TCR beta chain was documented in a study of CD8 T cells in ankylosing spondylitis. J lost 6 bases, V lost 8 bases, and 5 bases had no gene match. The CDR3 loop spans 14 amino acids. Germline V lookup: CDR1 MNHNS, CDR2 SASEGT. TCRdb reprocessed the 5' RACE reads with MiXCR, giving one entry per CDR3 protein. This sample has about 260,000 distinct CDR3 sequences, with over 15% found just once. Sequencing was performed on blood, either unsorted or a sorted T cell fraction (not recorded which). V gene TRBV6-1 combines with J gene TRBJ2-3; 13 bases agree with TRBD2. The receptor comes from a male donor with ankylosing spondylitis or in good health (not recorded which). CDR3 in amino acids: CASGRTSGGDTQYF. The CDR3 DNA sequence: TGTGCCAGCGGACGGACTAGCGGGGGTGATACGCAGTATTTT.